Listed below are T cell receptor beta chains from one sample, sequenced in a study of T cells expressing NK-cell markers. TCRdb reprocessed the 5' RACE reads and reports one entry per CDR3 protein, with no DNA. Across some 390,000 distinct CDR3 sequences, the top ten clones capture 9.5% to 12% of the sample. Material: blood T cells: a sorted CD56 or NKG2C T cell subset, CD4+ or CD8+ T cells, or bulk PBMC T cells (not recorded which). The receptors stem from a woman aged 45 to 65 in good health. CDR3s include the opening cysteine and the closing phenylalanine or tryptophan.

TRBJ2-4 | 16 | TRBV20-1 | CSARDRVDLAKNIQYF
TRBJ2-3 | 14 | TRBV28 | CASSFVSAGDTQYF
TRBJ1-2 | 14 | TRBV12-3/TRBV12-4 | CASSSLGGTSGYTF
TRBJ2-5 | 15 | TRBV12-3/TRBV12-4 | CASSLREMVVETQYF
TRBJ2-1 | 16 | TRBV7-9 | CASSPGQGPAYNEQFF
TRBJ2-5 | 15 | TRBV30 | CAWSAAGGPGETQYF
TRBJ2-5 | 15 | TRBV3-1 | CASSVALGDQETQYF
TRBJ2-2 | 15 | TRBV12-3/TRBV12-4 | CASRVFGLATGELFF
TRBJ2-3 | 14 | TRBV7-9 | CAIWTSGRTDTQYF
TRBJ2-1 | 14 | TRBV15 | CATSWEAAGFPQFF
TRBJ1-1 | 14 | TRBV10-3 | CAISEAGENTEAFF
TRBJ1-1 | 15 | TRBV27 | CASSLSRTGNTEAFF
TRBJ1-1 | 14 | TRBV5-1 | CASSSNRGYTEAFF
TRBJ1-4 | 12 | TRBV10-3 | CAIGPGNEKLFF
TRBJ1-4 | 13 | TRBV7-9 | CASSLSRNEKLFF
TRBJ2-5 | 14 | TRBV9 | CASSVLADQETQYF
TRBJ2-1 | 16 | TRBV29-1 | CSARGSEPGAYNEQFF
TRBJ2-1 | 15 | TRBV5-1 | CASSLNLGPRGEQFF
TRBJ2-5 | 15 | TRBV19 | CASSITSGTEETQYF
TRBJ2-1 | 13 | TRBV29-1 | CSVEGQGGHEQFF
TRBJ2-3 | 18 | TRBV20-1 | CSATPSARNRMRTDTQYF
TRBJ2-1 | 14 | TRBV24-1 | CATSQGRWDNEQFF
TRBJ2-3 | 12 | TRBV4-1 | CASSPGRDTQYF
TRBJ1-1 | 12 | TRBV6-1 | CASSPGTPTAFF
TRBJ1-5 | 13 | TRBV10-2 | CASSEGLNQPQHF
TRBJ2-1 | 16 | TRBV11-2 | CASSPEGAKGYNEQFF
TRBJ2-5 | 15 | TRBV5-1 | CASSLEDYWSETQYF
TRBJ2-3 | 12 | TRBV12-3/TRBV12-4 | CASSVGSNTQYF
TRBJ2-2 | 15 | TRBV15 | CATSSKGHNTGELFF
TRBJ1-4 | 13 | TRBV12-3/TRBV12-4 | CASSLQGIEKLFF
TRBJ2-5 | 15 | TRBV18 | CASSPAGLARETQYF
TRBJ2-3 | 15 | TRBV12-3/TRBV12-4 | CASSPTVLRTDTQYF
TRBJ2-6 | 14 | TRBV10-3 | CAIGSGPGANVLTF
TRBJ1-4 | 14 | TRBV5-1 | CASSLEGRREKLFF
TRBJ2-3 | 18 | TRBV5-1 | CASSAGLAGGISTDTQYF
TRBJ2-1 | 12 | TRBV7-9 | CASSFDRDEQFF
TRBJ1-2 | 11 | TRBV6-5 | CASRTRDGYTF
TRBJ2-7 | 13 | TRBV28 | CASRLGTLFEQYF
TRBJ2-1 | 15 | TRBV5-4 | CASSFDQGAFNEQFF
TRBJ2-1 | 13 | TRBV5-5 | CASSTGRGQGQLF
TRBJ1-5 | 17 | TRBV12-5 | CASAGYPDIRSNQPQHF
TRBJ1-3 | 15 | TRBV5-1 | CASSPRDSTGNTIYF
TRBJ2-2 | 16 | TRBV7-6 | CASSYETTGYTGELFF
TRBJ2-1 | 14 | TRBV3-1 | CASSQVPDYNEQFF
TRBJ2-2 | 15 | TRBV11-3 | CASSAVWGGTGELFF
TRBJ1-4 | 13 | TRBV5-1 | CASSFSSNEKLFF
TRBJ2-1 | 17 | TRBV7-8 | CASSLARLAGARNEQFF
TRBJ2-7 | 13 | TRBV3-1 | CASSRGTQYEQYF
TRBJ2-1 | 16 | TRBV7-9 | CASSLVHGTTYNEQFF
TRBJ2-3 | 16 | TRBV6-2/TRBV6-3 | CASRESGRASTDTQYF
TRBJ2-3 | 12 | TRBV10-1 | CASSDLGDTQYF
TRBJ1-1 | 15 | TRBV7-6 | CASSLAKGQNTEAFF
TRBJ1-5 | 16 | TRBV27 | CASSLIASLSNQPQHF
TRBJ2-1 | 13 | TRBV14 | CASSETNYNEQFF